Below, one T cell receptor beta chain is given with its context. This clonotype showed up many times. The antigen this receptor binds is unknown. Base qualities were left out, and no much larger clone turns up one base away. This sample was taken from a study of identical twins (TCRdb year 2016). With regard to the full study: To test whether fetal clonotypes persist, the study used deep sequencing on TCR alpha and beta repertoires from monozygotic twins, unrelated adults of various ages, and cord blood. To rule out contamination, the twin experiments were replicated at different times with different library preparation protocols.

General study outcomes and caveats: In monozygotic twins, out-of-frame TCR alpha sharing was systematically underestimated by recombination models, although the models agreed with sharing between unrelated individuals. The excess sharing between twins in beta out-of-frame sequences was weaker because fewer shared sequences reduced the signal-to-noise ratio. Compared with coincidental sharing between unrelated individuals, out-of-frame TCR alpha sequences shared between twins had an excess of sequences with low generation probability. Invariant T cells such as MAIT and iNKT could partly confound zero-insertion analyses, although diverse VJ usage argued against such confounding for most clonotypes. Abundant cord blood beta clonotypes had fewer insertions, young adult naive repertoires showed a similar but weaker trend, and memory repertoires showed no such trend. Because the same donors could not be followed over many years, the conclusions relied on cross-sectional statistical analysis.

Including the terminal cysteine and phenylalanine, the CDR3 comprises 15 residues. The DNA shown is the 45-base CDR3, in frame from base 1. V loses 4 bases of germline sequence and J loses 3 bases, and the interval between the two ends is 17 bases. For CDR1 and CDR2, the germline V gene lists SGHRS and YFSETQ. Library construction relied on 5' RACE. Instrument used: Illumina HiSeq 2000. A universal primer binding site was added through template switching, and the final cDNA carried a unique molecular identifier so that TCR cDNA molecules could be counted accurately. First-strand cDNA for TCR alpha and beta chains was synthesized from specific primers in the conserved constant-segment region. Each cDNA library was double barcoded, with a SMART-Mk sample barcode plus Illumina barcodes, to control for contamination. TruSeq adapter sequences, together with Illumina sample barcodes, were added in two successive PCR steps. The Illumina HiSeq platform was used with custom primers to sequence TCR alpha and beta cDNA libraries. The paper's data handling went like this. MiGEC processed the raw reads to extract unique molecular identifiers, while MiXCR was used to determine the CDR3 positions. For each individual, recombination models were inferred using an EM algorithm with the repgenHMM and IGoR tools. The tcR package in R was used for shared clonotype analysis, with sharing normalized by the product of cloneset sizes. To study raw recombination free of thymic and clonal selection effects, out-of-frame nonproductive sequences were analyzed. The public sequencing data were trimmed at Q25 with fastp and processed into clonotypes with MiXCR by TCRdb, which kept only in-frame beta chains. A single entry per CDR3 protein holds the most common genes and DNA from its merged rows. It is TCRdb's table, rather than the study itself, that gives the V and J calls and clone size. This sample has hundreds of thousands of distinct CDR3 sequences in its table, and less than 25% of those were observed once. Roughly 4% of the sample is taken by the ten largest.

All donors were healthy Caucasians. Three pairs of female monozygotic twins, all aged 18 to 29 years, were included in the twin cohort. Peripheral blood mononuclear cells were the source from which RNA for the TCR libraries was isolated. This sample was also put to use in a study of T cells expressing NK-cell markers. The second study also describes: Three sorted T-cell subsets (CD3+CD56+NKG2C+, CD3+CD56+NKG2C- and CD3+CD56-NKG2C+) from several donors had their TCR beta-chain repertoires profiled. Seven of the eight sequenced donors were HCMV-seropositive and one was HCMV-seronegative. In several experiments an anti-gammadeltaTCR antibody was added to restrict sorting to alphabetaTCR-expressing T cells. For several donors, the dominant CD3+CD56+NKG2C+ clonotypes were among the top 10 CD8+ clonotypes and accounted for 1.0-7.0% of CD8+ T cells. Those dominant clonotypes were again the most abundant among CD3+CD56-NKG2C+ cells in a handful of donors, at about 28.3-60.1%. Whether the expanded NKG2C-expressing T cell clones were specific for HCMV antigens remained unclear. Randomly selected healthy volunteers, three men and five women, were used as the eight sequenced donors. To determine HCMV serostatus, a commercial ELISA kit was used to detect HCMV-specific IgG in serum. For five to seven donors, unsorted PBMC were also used to sequence bulk peripheral blood T-cell repertoires. Reads were demultiplexed and grouped by UMI with MIGEC, and clonotypes were assembled and quantified with MiTCR. To remove erroneous sequences, TCR cDNA sequences were retained only when supported by two or more reads. The tcR package was used for downstream repertoire analysis, and clonotypes were matched between fractions using CDR3 nucleotide sequence together with V segment. VDJmatch was used to annotate antigen specificity against VDJdb, with one amino acid substitution in CDR3 permitted.

The sequencing input was PBMCs. The V and J segments used are TRBV5-1 and TRBJ2-7; the D gene is unclear. The sequence was collected from a young woman in good health. The CDR3 corresponds to CASSREPLAFYEQYF. In nucleotide form, the sequence is TGCGCCAGCAGCCGTGAACCTCTCGCTTTCTACGAGCAGTACTTC.